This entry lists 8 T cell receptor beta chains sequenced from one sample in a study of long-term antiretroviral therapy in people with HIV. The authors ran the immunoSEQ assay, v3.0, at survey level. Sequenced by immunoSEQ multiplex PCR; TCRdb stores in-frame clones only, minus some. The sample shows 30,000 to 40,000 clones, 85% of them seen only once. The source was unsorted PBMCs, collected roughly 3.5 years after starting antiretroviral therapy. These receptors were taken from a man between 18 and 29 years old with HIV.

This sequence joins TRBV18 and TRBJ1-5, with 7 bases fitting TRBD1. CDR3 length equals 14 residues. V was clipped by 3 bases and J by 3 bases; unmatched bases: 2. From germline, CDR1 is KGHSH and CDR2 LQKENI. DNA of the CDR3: TGTGCCAGCTCACCGACAGGGACCAATCAGCCCCAGCATTTT. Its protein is CASSPTGTNQPQHF.

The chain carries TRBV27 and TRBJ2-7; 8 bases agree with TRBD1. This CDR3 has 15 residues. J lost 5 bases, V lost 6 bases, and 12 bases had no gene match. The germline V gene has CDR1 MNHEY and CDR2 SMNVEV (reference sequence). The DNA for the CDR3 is TGTGCCAGCAGCTCAGGGGGCGCGGGATTACACGAGCAGTACTTC. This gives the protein CASSSGGAGLHEQYF.

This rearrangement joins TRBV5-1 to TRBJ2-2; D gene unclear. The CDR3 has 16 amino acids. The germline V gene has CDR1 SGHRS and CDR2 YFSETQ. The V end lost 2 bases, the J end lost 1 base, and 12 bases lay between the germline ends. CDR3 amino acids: CASSLIRSWNTGELFF. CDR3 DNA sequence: TGCGCCAGCAGCTTAATACGATCTTGGAACACCGGGGAGCTGTTTTTT.

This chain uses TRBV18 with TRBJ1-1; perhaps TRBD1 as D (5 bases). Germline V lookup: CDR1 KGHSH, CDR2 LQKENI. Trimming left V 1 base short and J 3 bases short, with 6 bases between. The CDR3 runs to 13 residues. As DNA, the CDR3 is TGTGCCAGCTCACCACAGGGGTACACTGAAGCTTTCTTT. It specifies CASSPQGYTEAFF. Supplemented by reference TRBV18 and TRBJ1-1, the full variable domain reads NAGVMQNPRHLVRRRGQEARLRCSPMKGHSHVYWYRQLPEEGLKFMVYLQKENIIDESGMPKERFSAEFPKEGPSILRIQQVVRGDSAAYFCASSPQGYTEAFFGQGTRLTVV.

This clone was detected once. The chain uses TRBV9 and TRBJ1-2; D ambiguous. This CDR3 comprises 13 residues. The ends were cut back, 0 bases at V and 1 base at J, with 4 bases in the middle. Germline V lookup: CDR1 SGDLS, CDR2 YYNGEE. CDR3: CASSVDRNYGYTF. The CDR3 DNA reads TGTGCCAGCAGCGTAGACCGTAACTATGGCTACACCTTC.

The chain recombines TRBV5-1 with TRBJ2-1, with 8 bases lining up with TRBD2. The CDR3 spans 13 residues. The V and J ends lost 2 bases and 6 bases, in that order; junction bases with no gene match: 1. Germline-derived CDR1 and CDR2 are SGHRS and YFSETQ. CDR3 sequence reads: CASSLGLANEQFF. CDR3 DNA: TGCGCCAGCAGCTTAGGACTAGCCAATGAGCAGTTCTTC.

CDR3 sequence: CASSPYSGPRLAIEQYF. As DNA, the CDR3 is TGTGCCAGCAGCCCTTATTCCGGCCCCCGACTGGCGATCGAGCAGTACTTC. V and J are TRBV11-2 and TRBJ2-7; D unresolved. This CDR3 spans 17 amino acids. Germline assignment: CDR1 SGHAT and CDR2 FQNNGV. Trimming shortened V by 5 bases and J by 6 bases, and 26 bases separated the two germline ends.

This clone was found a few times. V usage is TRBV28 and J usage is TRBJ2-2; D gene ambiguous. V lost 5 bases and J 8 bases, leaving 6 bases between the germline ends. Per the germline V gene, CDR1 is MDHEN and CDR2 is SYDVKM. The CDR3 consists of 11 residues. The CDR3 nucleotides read TGTGCCAGCAGTCTGCTGGGGGAGCTGTTTTTT. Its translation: CASSLLGELFF.